The rows below give T cell receptor beta chains drawn from one sample of a study of OX40 agonist ivuxolimab in advanced cancers. Assay used: immunoSEQ multiplex PCR; TCRdb lists only in-frame clones, some missing. This repertoire shows some 150,000 clones, 90% found once; its top ten account for approximately 1%. Sequenced here: CD4+ or CD8+ T cells sorted from blood, sampled in a trial of the OX40 agonist ivuxolimab. These receptor sequences come from an adult with an advanced solid tumor such as melanoma, head and neck, liver or kidney cancer. The CDR3 runs from the conserved cysteine through the conserved F or W. The D gene is left open where the match is weak. The listing skips clone size in some rows; elsewhere it reads once, few, many or a size class.

TRBV4-3,.,.,TRBJ2-7,CASSQGTADEQYF,TGCGCCAGCAGCCAAGGTACCGCAGACGAGCAGTACTTC
TRBV6-5,TRBD1,once,TRBJ2-7,CASSLRTGAAYEQYF,TGTGCCAGCAGCCTAAGGACAGGGGCTGCCTACGAGCAGTACTTC
TRBV7-9,.,.,TRBJ2-6,CASSLELGGANVLTF,TGTGCCAGCAGCTTGGAATTAGGTGGGGCCAACGTCCTGACTTTC
TRBV19,.,.,TRBJ1-1,CASSIGVRVSGSEAFF,TGTGCCAGTAGTATAGGGGTACGGGTGTCTGGCTCTGAAGCTTTCTTT
TRBV5-6,TRBD1,.,TRBJ2-7,CASSLRQGRYYEQYF,TGTGCCAGCAGCTTGAGACAGGGAAGGTACTACGAGCAGTACTTC
TRBV6-6,.,.,TRBJ2-3,CASSYSTAQGGWITF,TGTGCCAGCAGTTACTCGACCGCCCAGGGGGGTTGGATTACCTTT
TRBV27,.,.,TRBJ1-1,CASRPRTGGNTEAFF,TGTGCCAGCAGGCCTCGGACCGGGGGGAACACTGAAGCTTTCTTT
TRBV18,.,.,TRBJ1-5,CASSPRDLYSNQPQHF,TGTGCCAGCTCACCACGCGACTTATATAGCAATCAGCCCCAGCATTTT
TRBV4-2,.,.,TRBJ2-4,CASSSSGTAKNIQYF,TGTGCCAGCAGCTCATCCGGGACAGCCAAAAACATTCAGTACTTC
TRBV2,.,.,TRBJ1-5,CASSGISSNQPQHF,TGTGCCAGCAGCGGGATCTCTAGCAATCAGCCCCAGCATTTT
TRBV6-4,.,few,TRBJ2-2,CASRNTNLPGELFF,TGTGCCAGCAGGAACACTAACTTACCCGGGGAGCTGTTTTTT
TRBV10-3,.,.,TRBJ1-1,CAISQTDTEAFF,TGTGCCATCAGCCAGACGGACACTGAAGCTTTCTTT
TRBV5-1,TRBD1,.,TRBJ2-7,CASSPSATGATYEQYF,TGCGCCAGCAGCCCCTCCGCGACAGGGGCCACCTACGAGCAGTACTTC
TRBV28,TRBD1,.,TRBJ1-5,CASSLRVRGVDDSNQPQHF,TGTGCCAGCAGTTTAAGGGTCAGGGGGGTTGATGATAGCAATCAGCCCCAGCATTTT
TRBV19,TRBD1,.,TRBJ1-2,CASSAGTELSGYTF,TGTGCCAGTAGTGCCGGGACAGAACTTTCGGGCTACACCTTC